The 10 T cell receptor beta chains reported below all come from one sample, sequenced in a study of T cell repertoires in cytomegalovirus infection (dated by TCRdb to between 2019 and 2020). The sequencer listed for this sample is Illumina HiSeq 1500. The raw public data were reprocessed by TCRdb itself: fastp quality trimming at Q25, MiXCR clonotype calling, in-frame beta chains only. Every CDR3 protein is listed once, alongside the most common genes and DNA of its rows. This sample comprises roughly 920,000 distinct CDR3 sequences, 31% of them detected only once. The leading ten clones occupy under 15% of the sample. The sample's treatment or condition label is to be understood as: in vitro stimulation with specific CMV peptide epitopes to enrich CMV-specific T cells. Antigen specificity for these receptors is unknown. The source was cultured CD8+ T cells from PBMCs, collected from culture after CMV antigen stimulation. The receptors were sampled from a human donor in good health (CMV status not recorded). Some clones in this sample may be carry-over from other donors' samples.

This clonotype was recorded at least ten times. The rearrangement links TRBV5-4 to TRBJ2-1; 9 nucleotides align to TRBD1. V shed 4 bases, J shed 16 bases, and the junction held 6 bases outside the gene matches. This CDR3 contains 11 residues. Looked up from germline, CDR1 is SGHNT and CDR2 is YYREEE (reference sequence). The chain's CDR3 is CASSQGTGKFF. In nucleotides, the CDR3 is TGTGCCAGCAGCCAAGGGACAGGGAAATTCTTC.

In this sample, this clonotype turned up once. This chain links TRBV7-3 with TRBJ2-5; 8 bases match TRBD1. This CDR3 has 15 amino acids. Trimming cost V 4 bases and J 2 bases; bases outside gene matches: 6. Germline V CDR1 and CDR2: SGHTA, FQGTGA. The CDR3 bases are TGTGCCAGCAGCTCTCCGAGACAGGGGCAAGAGACCCAGTACTTC. This codes for CASSSPRQGQETQYF.

This clonotype was found many times. The chain uses TRBV7-2 and TRBJ1-1; no reliable D call. CDR3 length: 14 amino acids. Germline V gene data show CDR1 as SGHTA and CDR2 as FQGNSA. Deletions cut 1 base from V and 0 bases from J, with 6 bases between. CDR3 region: CASSLVILNTEAFF. CDR3 nucleotide sequence: TGTGCCAGCAGCTTAGTAATCCTGAACACTGAAGCTTTCTTT.

The gene calls are TRBV2 and TRBJ1-2; 8 bases fit TRBD1. The V and J ends lost 4 bases and 3 bases, in that order; junction bases with no gene match: 10. Germline V gene sequence: CDR1 SNHLY, CDR2 FYNNEI. The CDR3 totals 16 residues. The CDR3 DNA reads as TGTGCCAGCAGTGTGCCGGACAGGGCGGAGCACTATGGCTACACCTTC. Amino acid sequence: CASSVPDRAEHYGYTF.

As to this clonotype: A much bigger clone sits one base away, suggesting this may be a read error. This CDR3 is CASRLIAESQGRFNQPQHF. CDR3 nucleotides: TGTGCCAGCAGATTAATCGCCGAATCACAGGGGCGATTCAATCAGCCCCAGCATTTT. This chain uses TRBV6-2 or TRBV6-3 with TRBJ1-5, with 7 bases aligning to TRBD1. The CDR3 has 19 residues. J lost 3 bases, V lost 6 bases, and 20 bases had no gene match. Germline assignment: CDR1 MNHEY and CDR2 SVGEGT.

This clonotype was observed a handful of times. The chain combines TRBV19 with TRBJ2-2, with 7 bases fitting TRBD1. Germline CDR1 and CDR2: LNHDA and SQIVND (reference sequence). The CDR3 is 15 amino acids. V lost 6 bases, J lost 3 bases, and 7 bases stayed unmatched. CDR3 sequence reads: CASSQWDSDTGELFF. The CDR3 DNA sequence: TGTGCCAGTAGCCAATGGGACAGTGACACCGGGGAGCTGTTTTTT.

This clonotype was picked up a small number of times. The chain has TRBV7-9 and TRBJ1-2; TRBD1 might be the D (6 bases). The germline gives CDR1 SEHNR, CDR2 FQNEAQ (reference sequence). The CDR3 extends over 13 amino acids. The ends were cut back, 7 bases at V and 1 base at J, with 10 bases in the middle. The DNA of the CDR3 is TGTGCCAGCACCCCCAGGGGTAACTATGGCTACACCTTC. Amino acid sequence: CASTPRGNYGYTF.

The CDR3 protein is CASSPGAGLVTGTDTQYF. CDR3 nucleotides: TGTGCCAGCAGCCCAGGGGCGGGACTAGTGACGGGCACAGATACGCAGTATTTT. This chain uses TRBV7-3 with TRBJ2-3; 8 bases match TRBD2. Germline loops: CDR1 SGHTA, CDR2 FQGTGA. V lost 5 bases, J lost 1 base, and 14 bases stayed unmatched. The CDR3 length is 18 residues.

The genes are TRBV12-3 or TRBV12-4 and TRBJ1-5; D gene unclear. Between the trimmed V and J ends, which lost 7 bases and 6 bases, there was a span of 16 bases. This CDR3 comprises 14 residues. The CDR3 loop is CASKRSEGFQPQHF. For the CDR3, the DNA is TGTGCCAGCAAAAGGAGTGAAGGGTTTCAGCCCCAGCATTTT.

In regard to this clonotype: One end of the junction varies from germline; a read error may be responsible. The chain uses TRBV4-1 and TRBJ2-2, with D hard to call. The CDR3 is made up of 14 amino acids. Germline CDR1 and CDR2: MGHRA and YSYEKL. CDR3 sequence reads: CASSQEDLPGELFF. In DNA, the CDR3 is TGCGCCAGCAGCCAAGAAGACCTGCCCGGTGAGCTGTTTTTT.